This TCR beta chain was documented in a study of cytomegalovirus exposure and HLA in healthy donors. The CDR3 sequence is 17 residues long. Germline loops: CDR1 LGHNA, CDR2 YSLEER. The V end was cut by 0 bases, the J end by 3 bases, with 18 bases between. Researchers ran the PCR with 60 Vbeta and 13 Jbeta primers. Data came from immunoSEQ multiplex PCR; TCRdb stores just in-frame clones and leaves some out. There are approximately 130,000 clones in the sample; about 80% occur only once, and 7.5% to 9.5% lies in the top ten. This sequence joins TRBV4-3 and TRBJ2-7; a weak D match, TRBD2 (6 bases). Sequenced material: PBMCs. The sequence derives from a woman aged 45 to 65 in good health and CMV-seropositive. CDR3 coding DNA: TGCGCCAGCAGCCAAGAACGGAGGGAGACGATAAGCTACGAGCAGTACTTC. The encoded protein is CASSQERRETISYEQYF.